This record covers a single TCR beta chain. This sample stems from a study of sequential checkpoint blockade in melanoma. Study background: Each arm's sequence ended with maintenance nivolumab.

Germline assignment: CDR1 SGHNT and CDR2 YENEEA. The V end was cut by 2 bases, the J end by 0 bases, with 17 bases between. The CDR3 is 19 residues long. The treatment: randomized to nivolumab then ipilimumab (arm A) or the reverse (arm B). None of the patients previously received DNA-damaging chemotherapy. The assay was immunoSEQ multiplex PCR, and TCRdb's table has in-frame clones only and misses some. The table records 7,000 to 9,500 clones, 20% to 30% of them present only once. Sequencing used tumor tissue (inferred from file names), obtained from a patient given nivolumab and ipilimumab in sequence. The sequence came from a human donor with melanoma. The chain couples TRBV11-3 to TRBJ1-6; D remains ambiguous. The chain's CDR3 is CASSLMILDAYSYNSPLHF. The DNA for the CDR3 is TGTGCCAGCAGCTTAATGATTTTGGACGCCTACTCCTATAATTCACCCCTCCACTTT.